One and the same sample provided the 26 T cell receptor beta chains below, sequenced in a study of shared clonotypes between healthy human individuals. TCRdb's table, derived via immunoSEQ multiplex PCR, lists solely in-frame clones and lacks some. The sample holds 2 million to 2.5 million clones, over 85% seen once. Sequencing used naive CD4+ T cells from PBMCs. Subset meaning: CD45RA+ positively selected. The receptors originated from a man aged 18 to 30 in good health. Some clones in this sample may be carry-over from other donors' samples.

This chain links TRBV30 with TRBJ1-3; D not certain. Looked up from germline, CDR1 is GTSNPN and CDR2 is SVGIG (reference sequence). The CDR3 covers 12 residues. The V end was cut by 6 bases, the J end by 5 bases, with 11 bases between. The CDR3 sequence is CACGPGRNTIYF. In DNA, the CDR3 is TGTGCCTGTGGCCCCGGACGAAACACCATATATTTT.

The V gene is TRBV10-3, the J gene TRBJ2-7; TRBD2 might be the D (6 bases). The V gene lost 6 bases and the J gene lost 5 bases, with 11 bases spanning the gap. This CDR3 has 12 amino acids. Germline values: CDR1 ENHRY, CDR2 SYGVKD. In DNA form, the CDR3 reads TGTGCCATCAGCGCAACTAGCAACGAGCAGTACTTC. The encoded protein is CAISATSNEQYF.

V is TRBV28 and J is TRBJ1-4; maybe TRBD1 (5 bases). This CDR3 is 14 amino acids long. With 2 bases removed from V and 7 bases from J, the gap between germline ends came to 11 bases. CDR1 is MDHEN, CDR2 SYDVKM, per germline. The CDR3 loop reads CASSLLGASEKLFF. In DNA, the CDR3 is TGTGCCAGCAGTTTACTCGGGGCCAGTGAAAAACTGTTTTTT.

This sequence joins TRBV18 and TRBJ2-4; D possibly matches TRBD1 or TRBD2 (5 bases each). The V gene's germline CDR1 is KGHSH and CDR2 LQKENI. This CDR3 has 15 residues. The V end lost 3 bases, the J end lost 7 bases, and 16 bases lay between the germline ends. The CDR3 is CASSPPWGRENIQYF. CDR3 coding DNA: TGTGCCAGCTCACCGCCCTGGGGCAGGGAGAACATTCAGTACTTC.

The chain recombines TRBV14 with TRBJ2-5, with 8 bases identical to TRBD2. Germline CDR1 reads SGHDN; CDR2 reads FVKESK. This CDR3 has 16 amino acids. Trimming cost V 0 bases and J 3 bases; bases outside gene matches: 6. The CDR3 is CASSQEMGLGEETQYF. In DNA, the CDR3 is TGTGCCAGCAGCCAAGAAATGGGACTAGGTGAAGAGACCCAGTACTTC.

The rearrangement uses TRBV7-2 and TRBJ2-7, with D tentatively TRBD2 (6 bases). V shed 2 bases and J shed 2 bases, with 13 bases lying between them. Germline V gene sequence: CDR1 SGHTA, CDR2 FQGNSA. The CDR3 contains 15 residues. CDR3: CASSLMGLVPYEQYF. The DNA for the CDR3 is TGTGCCAGCAGCTTAATGGGACTGGTGCCCTACGAGCAGTACTTC. The entire variable domain, with the rest obtained from reference TRBV7-2 and TRBJ2-7, is as follows: GAGVSQSPSNKVTEKGKDVELRCDPISGHTALYWYRQSLGQGLEFLIYFQGNSAPDKSGLPSDRFSAERTGGSVSTLTIQRTQQEDSAVYLCASSLMGLVPYEQYFGPGTRLTVT.

As regards this clone: Other DNA variants within this sample encode the same CDR3. The chain joins TRBV7-8 to TRBJ1-1; D is undetermined. This CDR3 is 13 amino acids long. Trimming stripped 0 bases from V and 1 base from J, with 3 bases between. Per germline, CDR1 SGHVS and CDR2 FQNEAQ. The CDR3 protein is CASSLAGNTEAFF. The CDR3 nucleotides are TGTGCCAGCAGCTTAGCAGGGAACACTGAAGCTTTCTTT.

The J gene is TRBJ1-2, the V gene TRBV27; D call uncertain. With 4 bases removed from V and 1 base from J, the gap between germline ends came to 16 bases. The CDR3 loop spans 16 amino acids. Per the germline V gene, CDR1 is MNHEY and CDR2 is SMNVEV (reference sequence). Written as DNA, the CDR3 is TGTGCCAGCAGTTCTGTGGGCCTTAAGAGTAACTATGGCTACACCTTC. It codes for CASSSVGLKSNYGYTF.

This chain uses TRBV28 with TRBJ1-2; 8 bases map to TRBD1. This CDR3 comprises 17 residues. Germline CDR1 and CDR2: MDHEN and SYDVKM. V lost 3 bases, J lost 4 bases, and 13 bases stayed unmatched. CDR3 coding DNA: TGTGCCAGCAGTTTTGCCCAGGGGGCGTCTAGCGGCTATGGCTACACCTTC. It translates to CASSFAQGASSGYGYTF.

V is TRBV7-3 and J is TRBJ1-6; no firm D call. CDR1 SGHTA and CDR2 FQGTGA come from the germline V gene. This CDR3 comprises 12 residues. V lost 6 bases and J 8 bases, leaving 8 bases between the germline ends. CDR3 region: CASRPEHSPLHF. The CDR3 coding sequence is TGTGCCAGCAGGCCCGAACATTCACCCCTCCACTTT.

V usage is TRBV10-3 and J usage is TRBJ2-2; D ambiguous. V was pared by 1 base and J by 3 bases, with 15 bases between. The CDR3 loop spans 17 amino acids. Germline CDR1 ENHRY, CDR2 SYGVKD. Here the CDR3 DNA reads TGTGCCATCAGTGAGTTCACGGCCAGTTTCGACACCGGGGAGCTGTTTTTT. Encoded protein: CAISEFTASFDTGELFF.

The chain is built from TRBV10-2 and TRBJ1-1, with 9 bases identical to TRBD1. The CDR3 is 14 amino acids. With 5 bases clipped from V and 4 bases from J, the junction kept 5 bases outside the gene matches. Germline V CDR1 and CDR2: WSHSY, SAAADI. The CDR3 reads CASSFRTGVTEAFF. The DNA of the CDR3 is TGCGCCAGCAGTTTTCGGACAGGGGTCACTGAAGCTTTCTTT.

On this clone itself: Additional DNA sequences in this sample encode the identical CDR3. The gene calls are TRBV5-1 and TRBJ1-4; 8 nucleotides align to TRBD1. The CDR3 runs 15 residues. CDR1 and CDR2 (germline): SGHRS, YFSETQ. V trimming: 4 bases; J trimming: 2 bases; junction bases outside the gene matches: 4. The CDR3 loop reads CASSVTGGTNEKLFF. The CDR3 region has the DNA TGCGCCAGCAGCGTCACAGGGGGGACTAATGAAAAACTGTTTTTT.

The chain has TRBV5-6 and TRBJ2-3; 10 positions agree with TRBD2. The germline V gene encodes CDR1 SGHDT and CDR2 YYEEEE. V lost 1 base to trimming and J lost 2 bases; unmatched junction nucleotides: 10. The CDR3 totals 18 residues. The CDR3 protein is CASSLRLAGVGSTDTQYF. The CDR3 DNA is TGTGCCAGCAGCTTGCGTCTAGCGGGGGTGGGATCCACAGATACGCAGTATTTT.

The table lists this clone with a few counts. Other DNA variants within this sample encode the same CDR3. The chain employs TRBV18 and TRBJ1-5; 7 bases are a match to TRBD1. The CDR3 covers 15 residues. The V and J ends lost 3 bases and 0 bases, in that order; junction bases with no gene match: 2. From germline, CDR1 is KGHSH and CDR2 LQKENI. CDR3 DNA sequence: TGTGCCAGCTCACCCGGACAGGATAGCAATCAGCCCCAGCATTTT. Translation: CASSPGQDSNQPQHF.

The chain employs TRBV19 and TRBJ1-2; D possibly corresponds to TRBD1 (5 bases). This CDR3 has 15 residues. The V and J ends lost 5 bases and 2 bases respectively, with 15 bases between them. Germline V gives CDR1 LNHDA, CDR2 SQIVND (reference sequence). CDR3 region: CASSGHGWRNYGYTF. The CDR3 DNA is TGTGCCAGTAGTGGACATGGGTGGAGGAACTATGGCTACACCTTC.

A single count supports this clone. This chain joins TRBV28 and TRBJ1-2, with TRBD1 matching 9 bases. The CDR3 runs 17 residues. The V and J ends lost 7 bases and 6 bases, in that order; junction bases with no gene match: 18. Germline V gives CDR1 MDHEN, CDR2 SYDVKM. CDR3 bases: TGTGCCAGCACCCTATGGGGTAGTGGGGACAGGGTACATGGCTACACCTTC. It is translated as CASTLWGSGDRVHGYTF.

The chain recombines TRBV30 with TRBJ2-1; D may be TRBD2 (6 bases). Per germline, CDR1 GTSNPN and CDR2 SVGIG (reference sequence). This CDR3 has 13 amino acids. V lost 5 bases, J lost 4 bases, and 12 bases lay in between. The DNA of the CDR3 is TGTGCCTGGGGTGGGGACTTTTACAATGAGCAGTTCTTC. Protein sequence: CAWGGDFYNEQFF. The whole variable domain, remainder taken from reference TRBV30 and TRBJ2-1, is SQTIHQWPATLVQPVGSPLSLECTVEGTSNPNLYWYRQAAGRGLQLLFYSVGIGQISSEVPQNLSASRPQDRQFILSSKKLLLSDSGFYLCAWGGDFYNEQFFGPGTRLTVL.

This clone was detected only once. The chain has TRBV9 and TRBJ1-2; 8 bases map to TRBD1. V shed 4 bases, J shed 4 bases, and the junction held 12 bases outside the gene matches. This CDR3 region has 16 residues. The germline CDR1 and CDR2 sequences are SGDLS and YYNGEE. CDR3 sequence (DNA): TGTGCCAGCAGCCAGGACAGGGCGGCCTTGAGCTATGGCTACACCTTC. Its protein is CASSQDRAALSYGYTF. The full variable domain, rest sourced from reference TRBV9 and TRBJ1-2, is DSGVTQTPKHLITATGQRVTLRCSPRSGDLSVYWYQQSLDQGLQFLIQYYNGEERAKGNILERFSAQQFPDLHSELNLSSLELGDSALYFCASSQDRAALSYGYTFGSGTRLTVV.

The chain couples TRBV6-5 to TRBJ2-7; D remains unclear. Trimming removed 6 bases from V and 0 bases from J, with 9 bases in between. The CDR3 has 13 residues. Germline V gives CDR1 MNHEY, CDR2 SVGAGI. CDR3 sequence reads: CASRSRDSYEQYF. The CDR3 nucleotides are TGTGCCAGCAGGTCTAGGGACTCCTACGAGCAGTACTTC.

Of note for this clone: The junction shows a germline mismatch at one end, possibly a read error. The V gene is TRBV7-9, the J gene TRBJ1-1; D is perhaps TRBD1 (5 bases). The germline gives CDR1 SEHNR, CDR2 FQNEAQ (reference sequence). The CDR3 totals 14 residues. The CDR3 loop reads CASSFRRQNAEAFF. CDR3 DNA sequence: TGTGCCAGCAGCTTCCGCAGACAGAACGCTGAAGCTTTCTTT. The entire variable domain, with the rest obtained from reference TRBV7-9 and TRBJ1-1, is as follows: DTGVSQNPRHKITKRGQNVTFRCDPISEHNRLYWYRQTLGQGPEFLTYFQNEAQLEKSRLLSDRFSAERPKGSFSTLEIQRTEQGDSAMYLCASSFRRQNAEAFFGQGTRLTVV.

The genes are TRBV6-5 and TRBJ2-7; D may be TRBD2 (5 bases). The V and J ends lost 2 bases and 3 bases respectively, with 8 bases between them. Germline CDR1 and CDR2: MNHEY and SVGAGI. The CDR3 is made up of 13 amino acids. CDR3 bases: TGTGCCAGCAGTTACGCCGGGGACTACGAGCAGTACTTC. Encoded protein: CASSYAGDYEQYF.

The chain has TRBV7-2 and TRBJ1-5; 9 bases line up with TRBD1. This CDR3 is 15 amino acids long. Germline assignment: CDR1 SGHTA and CDR2 FQGNSA. J gave up 5 bases and V 1 base, and 3 bases lay outside the gene matches. In DNA, the CDR3 is TGTGCCAGCAGCTTAGGCGGGACAGGGTATCAGCCCCAGCATTTT. This codes for CASSLGGTGYQPQHF.

This clone came up a few times. The rearrangement joins TRBV28 to TRBJ1-1; TRBD1 aligns across 8 bases. The CDR3 covers 14 residues. Germline values: CDR1 MDHEN, CDR2 SYDVKM. The V and J ends lost 7 bases and 1 base, in that order; junction bases with no gene match: 5. The CDR3 protein is CASTGQAPNTEAFF. The CDR3 DNA reads TGTGCCAGCACGGGACAGGCCCCGAACACTGAAGCTTTCTTT.

This clone has more than one count but fewer than ten. The genes are TRBV28 and TRBJ1-2; D gene uncertain. The germline V gene has CDR1 MDHEN and CDR2 SYDVKM. CDR3 length equals 13 residues. Trimming removed 5 bases at V and 6 bases at J, with 13 bases between. The CDR3 DNA sequence: TGTGCCAGCAGTCCCTCGGGTTACGATGGCTACACCTTC. It codes for CASSPSGYDGYTF.

This chain connects TRBV5-4 to TRBJ1-2; D uncertain. The CDR3 is made up of 13 amino acids. Germline V CDR1 and CDR2: SGHNT, YYREEE (reference sequence). The V end was cut by 0 bases, the J end by 8 bases, with 11 bases between. The CDR3 loop is CASSLASVWGYTF. DNA of the CDR3: TGTGCCAGCAGCTTGGCAAGTGTCTGGGGCTACACCTTC.